The rows below give T cell receptor beta chains drawn from one sample of a study of blood T cell repertoires in COVID-19. Clones were read by immunoSEQ multiplex PCR, and TCRdb kept only the in-frame ones, dropping some. The sample holds 500,000 to 600,000 clones, roughly nine tenths seen once. The sequenced sample consisted of peripheral blood. These receptors came from a woman between 50 and 59 years old with COVID-19, enrolled during active disease. CDR3s include the opening cysteine and the closing phenylalanine or tryptophan. The order of the fields is J gene, V gene, D gene, clone size, CDR3 DNA, CDR3 protein. A D gene is named only where the DNA matches it firmly. Only part of the rows carry a size: once, few, many, or a class if the clone is expanded.

>TRBJ1-1|TRBV11-2|.|few
TGTGCCAGCAGGGCAGGGGCAACGAACACTGAAGCTTTCTTT
CASRAGATNTEAFF
>TRBJ2-3|TRBV20-1|TRBD2|few
TGCAGTGCTAGTTGGCGGGGGAGCACAGATACGCAGTATTTT
CSASWRGSTDTQYF
>TRBJ1-1|TRBV5-1|.|.
TGCGCCAGCCACCTACAGAGACCGAACACTGAAGCTTTCTTT
CASHLQRPNTEAFF
>TRBJ1-1|TRBV14|.|.
TGTGCCAGCAGCCAAGTCGGAGACGGGGGAGCTTTCTTT
CASSQVGDGGAFF
>TRBJ2-7|TRBV4-1|TRBD2|.
TGCGCCAGCAGCCAAGGTCGGTTAGCGGGACACTACGAGCAGTACTTC
CASSQGRLAGHYEQYF
>TRBJ2-7|TRBV5-1|TRBD1|.
TGCGCCAGCAGCCCTACCGGGACAGGGGGGGGCGAGCAGTACTTC
CASSPTGTGGGEQYF
>TRBJ2-1|TRBV20-1|TRBD2|.
TGCAGTGCTAGTAAGCGGGGTGGGCAGTTCTTC
CSASKRGGQFF
>TRBJ2-7|TRBV5-4|TRBD2|.
TGTGCCAGCAGCTTGGGAGGCGGGGGGCACACTGGCTACGAGCAGTACTTC
CASSLGGGGHTGYEQYF
>TRBJ2-5|TRBV6-5|.|.
TGTGCCAGCAGTTCCTTGTCTAGGGGTGGAACCCAGTACTTC
CASSSLSRGGTQYF
>TRBJ1-2|TRBV12-3/TRBV12-4|.|.
TGTGCCAGCAGTGCCGAACAGGGTTCAAGCTACACCTTC
CASSAEQGSSYTF
>TRBJ2-1|TRBV7-9|TRBD1|.
TGTGCCAGCAGCTTGACAGGGAAAGACAATGAGCAGTTCTTC
CASSLTGKDNEQFF
>TRBJ2-7|TRBV3-1/TRBV3-2|TRBD2|.
TGTGCCAGCAGCCAAGGTGGAACTAGCGGCGAGCAGTACTTC
CASSQGGTSGEQYF
>TRBJ2-2|TRBV11-3|TRBD1|.
TGTGCCAGCAGCCCACCCGGACAGGGGTACGGCGGGGAGCTGTTTTTT
CASSPPGQGYGGELFF
>TRBJ2-1|TRBV6-5|TRBD2|.
TGTGCCAGCAGTAAGCTAGCGGGGGACAATGAGCAGTTCTTC
CASSKLAGDNEQFF
>TRBJ2-1|TRBV27|TRBD1|.
TGTGCCACCACCGGGACAGGGTCCGGTGAGCAGTTCTTC
CATTGTGSGEQFF
>TRBJ2-1|TRBV5-1|.|.
TGCGCCAGCAGCTTTAGTGGGGGTCAGGGGAATGAGCAGTTCTTC
CASSFSGGQGNEQFF
>TRBJ1-1|TRBV5-5|TRBD1|once
TGTGCCAGCAGCTTGGCCTCGGACAGGGGGCGCCTGAACACTGAAGCTTTCTTT
CASSLASDRGRLNTEAFF
>TRBJ2-7|TRBV14|.|few
TGTGCCAGCAGCGGCCTCAGGGGACCCTTCTACGAGCAGTACTTC
CASSGLRGPFYEQYF
>TRBJ1-2|TRBV20-1|.|.
TGCAGTGCTAAAGGAGGTCATGGCTACACCTTC
CSAKGGHGYTF
>TRBJ2-1|TRBV6-5|TRBD1|.
TGTGCCAGCAGTTACTACAGGGGATTCGTCTACAATGAGCAGTTCTTC
CASSYYRGFVYNEQFF
>TRBJ1-1|TRBV7-9|TRBD1|.
TGTGCCAGCAGCTTCGGACAGGAGGTCACTGAAGCTTTCTTT
CASSFGQEVTEAFF
>TRBJ1-1|TRBV5-1|TRBD1|.
TGCGCCAGCAGCTTGGCGGAGGGGGCAGGGACTGAAGCTTTCTTT
CASSLAEGAGTEAFF
>TRBJ2-5|TRBV27|TRBD1|.
TGTGCCAGCATCCACAGGGGGATAGGTAAAGAGACCCAGTACTTC
CASIHRGIGKETQYF
>TRBJ1-1|TRBV27|TRBD1|.
TGTGCCAGCAGTTTTATCTCGGACAGGGCGGCGGACACTGAAGCTTTCTTT
CASSFISDRAADTEAFF
>TRBJ2-7|TRBV7-9|TRBD1|.
TGTGCCAGCAGCTCCTCGGACAGGGACTACGAGCAGTACTTC
CASSSSDRDYEQYF
>TRBJ2-7|TRBV27|TRBD1|once
TGTGCCAGCAGGAAGACACAAACGACAGGGGGCCTCTACGAGCAGTACTTC
CASRKTQTTGGLYEQYF
>TRBJ1-1|TRBV24-1|TRBD1|once
TGTGCCACCAGACAGGGGGACACTGAAGCTTTCTTT
CATRQGDTEAFF
>TRBJ1-1|TRBV5-1|.|.
TGCGCCAGCAGCCCGCCGGGGGGCGGGACTGAAGCTTTCTTT
CASSPPGGGTEAFF
>TRBJ1-1|TRBV7-6|TRBD1|.
TGTGCCAGCAGTTTTTCCCGGGACAGGGGGCGTCAAGCTGAAGCTTTCTTT
CASSFSRDRGRQAEAFF
>TRBJ2-6|TRBV28|.|.
TGTGCCAGCAGGGGGACTGATATCTCTGGGGCCAACGTCCTGACTTTC
CASRGTDISGANVLTF
>TRBJ1-5|TRBV5-6|.|.
TGTGCCAGCAGCTTCGGGAGGACTCAGCCCCAGCATTTT
CASSFGRTQPQHF
>TRBJ1-2|TRBV7-6|.|.
TGTGCCAGCAGCTCAGGGGCCGATGGCTACACCTTC
CASSSGADGYTF
>TRBJ2-7|TRBV20-1|.|.
TGCAGTGCTTCTCCCAGTGGCGAGCAGTACTTC
CSASPSGEQYF
>TRBJ2-1|TRBV12-3/TRBV12-4|.|.
TGTGCCAGCAGTGCCCTATCGCACGAGCAGTTCTTC
CASSALSHEQFF
>TRBJ1-2|TRBV11-2|TRBD1|.
TGTGCCAGCAGCGCCGGGACAGGGAAGAGAATGTCGGGCTACACCTTC
CASSAGTGKRMSGYTF
>TRBJ2-3|TRBV7-9|.|.
TGTGCCAGCAGCTACAGGGTAGATACGCAGTATTTT
CASSYRVDTQYF
>TRBJ2-5|TRBV11-2|TRBD2|.
TGTGCCAGCAGCTTAGCGGCTAGCGGGGACCAAGAGACCCAGTACTTC
CASSLAASGDQETQYF
>TRBJ1-2|TRBV29-1|.|.
TGCAGCGTTGAGGTATGGGGAGTAGAGGATGGCTACACCTTC
CSVEVWGVEDGYTF
>TRBJ1-5|TRBV7-9|.|.
TGTGCCAGCAGCTTAGGTCTTAGCAATCAGCCCCAGCATTTT
CASSLGLSNQPQHF
>TRBJ1-2|TRBV19|TRBD1|.
TGTGCCAGTAGTATAGAACGGACAGGGTTCTATGGCTACACCTTC
CASSIERTGFYGYTF
>TRBJ2-5|TRBV19|.|.
TGTGCCAGTAGTATGGCCATGGAGACCCAGTACTTC
CASSMAMETQYF
>TRBJ1-2|TRBV29-1|.|.
TGCAGCGTTGATCCCACCGGGGTCTTCGGCTATGGCTACACCTTC
CSVDPTGVFGYGYTF
>TRBJ1-2|TRBV2|.|.
TGTGCCAGCAGGCGGGGGAACCTCTACGGCTACACCTTC
CASRRGNLYGYTF
>TRBJ2-7|TRBV19|TRBD1|.
TGTGCCAGTAACCCTCGGCATGGGACAGGGGTCGAGCAGTACTTC
CASNPRHGTGVEQYF
>TRBJ1-3|TRBV2|TRBD1|few
TGTGCCAGCAGCCTCGACAGGGGGCTCGGAAACACCATATATTTT
CASSLDRGLGNTIYF
>TRBJ1-1|TRBV7-9|.|.
TGTGCCAGCAGACCAGGGGAAGGAGACACTGAAGCTTTCTTT
CASRPGEGDTEAFF
>TRBJ2-7|TRBV5-4|TRBD2|.
TGTGCCAGCAGCCCTAGCGGGGGGGCCCGAGAGCAGTACTTC
CASSPSGGAREQYF
>TRBJ1-5|TRBV24-1|.|.
TGTGCCACCAGTTCAGGGAGGGATCAGCCCCAGCATTTT
CATSSGRDQPQHF
>TRBJ1-6|TRBV5-6|.|.
TGTGCCAGCAGCTTGGCCGGACCCCTCCACTTT
CASSLAGPLHF
>TRBJ1-5|TRBV12-5|.|once
TGTGCTAGTGGTTCCGGACAGAACAATCAGCCCCAGCATTTT
CASGSGQNNQPQHF
>TRBJ1-5|TRBV28|TRBD1|.
TGTGCCAGCAGTTTGGGACAGGGGTCCCACCATCAGCCCCAGCATTTT
CASSLGQGSHHQPQHF
>TRBJ1-6|TRBV30|.|.
TGTGCCTGGAGGAGGGAGGAATCACCCCTCCACTTT
CAWRREESPLHF
>TRBJ1-2|TRBV28|.|.
TGTGCCAGTACGGACAGATGGAACTATGGCTACACCTTC
CASTDRWNYGYTF
>TRBJ2-1|TRBV3-1/TRBV3-2|.|.
TGTGCCAGCAGCCAAGTAAGGAGCTCCTACAATGAGCAGTTCTTC
CASSQVRSSYNEQFF